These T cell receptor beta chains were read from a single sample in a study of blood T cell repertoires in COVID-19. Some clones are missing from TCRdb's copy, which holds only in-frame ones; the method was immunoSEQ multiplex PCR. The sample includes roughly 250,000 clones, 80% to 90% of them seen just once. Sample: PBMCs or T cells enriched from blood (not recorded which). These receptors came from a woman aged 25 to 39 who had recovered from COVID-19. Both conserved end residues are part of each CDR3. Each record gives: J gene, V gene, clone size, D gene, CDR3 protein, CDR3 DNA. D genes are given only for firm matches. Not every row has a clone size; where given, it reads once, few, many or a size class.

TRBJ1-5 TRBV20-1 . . CSASRGPGQPQHF TGCAGTGCTAGTAGGGGCCCCGGTCAGCCCCAGCATTTT
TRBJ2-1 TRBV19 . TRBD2 CASSDLAGGLDEQFF TGTGCCAGTAGTGACCTAGCGGGAGGGCTAGATGAGCAGTTCTTC
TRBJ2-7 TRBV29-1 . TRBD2 CSVTGGHYEQYF TGCAGCGTTACGGGGGGGCACTACGAGCAGTACTTC
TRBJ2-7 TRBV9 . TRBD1 CASSTGTGGPEQYF TGTGCCAGCAGCACGGGAACAGGGGGCCCCGAGCAGTACTTC
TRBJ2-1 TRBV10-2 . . CASSELLAGGNEQFF TGCGCCAGCAGTGAGCTCCTAGCAGGTGGGAATGAGCAGTTCTTC
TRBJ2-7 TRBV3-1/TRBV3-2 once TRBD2 CASSPGASGGYEQYF TGTGCCAGCAGCCCCGGGGCTAGCGGGGGATACGAGCAGTACTTC
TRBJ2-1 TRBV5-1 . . CASSPRAGYNEQFF TGCGCCAGCAGCCCCAGGGCTGGCTACAATGAGCAGTTCTTC
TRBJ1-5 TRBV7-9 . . CASNLWVPRRDQPQHF TGTGCCAGCAACTTGTGGGTCCCCCGACGGGATCAGCCCCAGCATTTT
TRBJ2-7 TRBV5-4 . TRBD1 CASSPGVGDRFYEQYF TGTGCCAGCAGCCCCGGGGTAGGGGACAGATTCTACGAGCAGTACTTC
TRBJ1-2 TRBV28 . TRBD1 CASRLTGGTNYGYTF TGTGCCAGCAGACTAACAGGGGGGACTAACTATGGCTACACCTTC
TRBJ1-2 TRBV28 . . CASCLLTVKLNYGYTF TGTGCCAGCTGTCTTCTGACAGTAAAGCTTAACTATGGCTACACCTTC
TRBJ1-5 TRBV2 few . CASTYSTGRQPQHF TGTGCCAGCACCTACTCCACAGGGCGTCAGCCCCAGCATTTT